This T cell receptor (beta chain) was retrieved from a study of control samples from healthy donors and cancer patients. CDR3 size: 16 residues. V lost 1 base, J lost 6 bases, and 12 bases stayed unmatched. In germline, CDR1 is SGHRS, CDR2 YFSETQ. Produced via immunoSEQ multiplex PCR; TCRdb's table is partial and in-frame only. The table lists roughly 160,000 clones, less than 95% of them singletons. V usage is TRBV5-1 and J usage is TRBJ1-2, with TRBD1 matching over 7 bases. This TCR was recovered from a man in his sixties with colorectal cancer. Material: PBMCs. The CDR3 here is CASSLSALTGPDGYTF. The CDR3 DNA reads TGCGCCAGCAGCTTGTCGGCACTGACAGGGCCGGATGGCTACACCTTC. Full variable domain (outside the CDR3, taken from reference TRBV5-1 and TRBJ1-2): KAGVTQTPRYLIKTRGQQVTLSCSPISGHRSVSWYQQTPGQGLQFLFEYFSETQRNKGNFPGRFSGRQFSNSRSEMNVSTLELGDSALYLCASSLSALTGPDGYTFGSGTRLTVV.